This T cell receptor (beta chain) was identified in a study of cytomegalovirus exposure and HLA in healthy donors. Study-wide points: When analyzed later, a missense DCLRE1C variant was found to be linked to TCR beta V- and J-gene trimming. It was 150 to 200 TCR beta chains that were listed as cytomegalovirus-associated. Among the CMV-associated chains, three were confirmed in vitro as specific for CMV antigens.

With regard to this clone: Its antigen remains unknown.

Donors in the study were healthy people who gave bone marrow. Both 60 Vbeta primers and 13 Jbeta primers went into the PCR. The method was immunoSEQ multiplex PCR; TCRdb's version includes in-frame clones alone and lacks a portion of them. The repertoire holds 90,000 to 120,000 clones, with 73% as singletons. This TCR came from a man younger than 45 in good health and CMV-seronegative. Source material: PBMCs.

CDR3 region: CASSLTAQPQETQYF. CDR3 DNA: TGTGCCAGCAGCTTAACGGCACAGCCCCAAGAGACCCAGTACTTC. This chain connects TRBV7-3 to TRBJ2-5; no clear D gene. Per germline, CDR1 SGHTA and CDR2 FQGTGA. V was cut by 0 bases and J by 1 base, with 9 bases left in between. This CDR3 contains 15 residues.